A selection of T cell receptor beta chains follows, all from one sample in a study of CD8+ T cells in alopecia areata. Some clones are missing from TCRdb's copy, which holds only in-frame ones; the method was immunoSEQ multiplex PCR. The sample lists around 200,000 clones; around 60% were seen once. This specimen was CD8+ T cells sorted from blood, taken at week 24, from a patient treated with tofacitinib. These receptors were taken from a human donor with alopecia areata. Both conserved end residues are part of each CDR3. D genes are given only for firm matches. Size is stated for part of the rows, as once, few or many counts, or as a class when the clone is expanded.

15	TRBD1	TRBJ1-6	-	TRBV4-1	CASSQGDRGLSPLHF	TGCGCCAGCAGCCAAGGGGACAGGGGGCTTTCACCCCTCCACTTT
15	-	TRBJ2-3	-	TRBV7-9	CASSLGGPGKGTQYF	TGTGCCAGCAGCTTAGGAGGTCCTGGTAAAGGTACGCAGTATTTT
15	-	TRBJ2-7	few	TRBV7-9	CASSWSSGQPYEQYF	TGTGCCAGCAGCTGGTCTTCAGGACAGCCCTACGAGCAGTACTTC
13	-	TRBJ2-5	-	TRBV27	CASSSRVRETQYF	TGTGCCAGCAGCTCCAGGGTGCGAGAGACCCAGTACTTC
11	-	TRBJ1-2	-	TRBV29-1	CSVEDRDGYTF	TGCAGCGTTGAAGACAGAGATGGCTACACCTTC
15	TRBD1	TRBJ1-2	-	TRBV29-1	CSVNLPGQGVYGYTF	TGCAGCGTAAATTTACCGGGACAGGGGGTCTATGGCTACACCTTC
14	-	TRBJ1-1	-	TRBV6-5	CASSPEGRNTEAFF	TGTGCCAGCAGCCCCGAGGGAAGGAACACTGAAGCTTTCTTT
17	-	TRBJ2-1	-	TRBV6-1	CASSAYPQQALYNEQFF	TGTGCCAGCAGTGCCTACCCCCAGCAGGCATTGTACAATGAGCAGTTCTTC
14	TRBD2	TRBJ2-7	-	TRBV18	CASSPAGGFYEQYF	TGTGCCAGCTCACCGGCGGGGGGGTTCTACGAGCAGTACTTC
15	TRBD1	TRBJ2-5	-	TRBV27	CASRSRGRSGETQYF	TGTGCCAGCAGGTCCAGGGGGCGTTCGGGGGAGACCCAGTACTTC
13	-	TRBJ1-5	-	TRBV9	CASSVGGGQPQHF	TGTGCCAGCAGCGTGGGGGGCGGTCAGCCCCAGCATTTT
17	TRBD1	TRBJ1-6	-	TRBV18	CASSQDRGVRDGSPLHF	TGTGCCAGCTCACAGGACAGGGGTGTTAGAGATGGATCACCCCTCCACTTT
22	-	TRBJ2-7	-	TRBV2	CASSEGQPLGVNPRPISYEQYF	TGTGCCAGCAGTGAAGGACAGCCCCTAGGCGTCAACCCCCGTCCAATCTCCTACGAGCAGTACTTC
14	-	TRBJ1-4	many	TRBV5-6	CASSKIATNEKLFF	TGTGCCAGCAGCAAAATTGCAACTAATGAAAAACTGTTTTTT
12	-	TRBJ2-3	-	TRBV9	CASSVVGDTQYF	TGTGCCAGCAGCGTAGTCGGAGATACGCAGTATTTT
14	-	TRBJ2-5	-	TRBV4-1	CASSRRQEQETQYF	TGCGCCAGCAGCCGGAGACAGGAGCAAGAGACCCAGTACTTC
17	TRBD1	TRBJ2-5	-	TRBV7-9	CASSLGLRDRARETQYF	TGTGCCAGCAGCTTAGGACTCCGGGACAGGGCAAGGGAGACCCAGTACTTC
13	TRBD2	TRBJ2-1	-	TRBV13	CASRTGTIDEQFF	TGTGCCAGCAGGACCGGGACTATCGATGAGCAGTTCTTC
13	-	TRBJ1-4	-	TRBV5-1	CAKVQGDKEKLFF	TGCGCCAAAGTACAGGGAGATAAAGAAAAACTGTTTTTT
12	-	TRBJ1-4	-	TRBV5-6	CASSSGRQKLFF	TGTGCCAGCAGCTCGGGGAGGCAAAAACTGTTTTTT
15	TRBD1	TRBJ2-7	-	TRBV4-1	CASSLQGTPYYEQYF	TGCGCCAGCAGCCTACAGGGGACCCCCTACTACGAGCAGTACTTC
12	TRBD1	TRBJ1-1	-	TRBV6-5	CASSTTGTGAFF	TGTGCCAGCAGTACAACAGGGACAGGAGCTTTCTTT
12	-	TRBJ1-2	few	TRBV10-3	CATPGRDHGYTF	TGTGCCACCCCTGGCAGGGACCATGGCTACACCTTC
17	-	TRBJ2-6	-	TRBV14	CASSQGYGTSGANVLTF	TGTGCCAGCAGCCAAGGATATGGTACATCTGGGGCCAACGTCCTGACTTTC
11	TRBD1	TRBJ1-1	few	TRBV29-1	CSVMSQGLAFF	TGCAGCGTTATGTCACAGGGGCTAGCTTTCTTT
13	-	TRBJ2-7	-	TRBV4-1	CASSQVWSYEQYF	TGCGCCAGCAGCCAAGTTTGGAGCTACGAGCAGTACTTC
14	-	TRBJ1-5	-	TRBV27	CASSPLGPDQPQHF	TGTGCCAGCAGTCCCTTAGGTCCCGATCAGCCCCAGCATTTT
14	-	TRBJ2-7	-	TRBV5-1	CASSLIGGSYEQYF	TGCGCCAGCAGCTTAATAGGGGGCTCCTACGAGCAGTACTTC
13	-	TRBJ2-1	-	TRBV29-1	CSVWGGLHNEQFF	TGCAGCGTTTGGGGGGGGCTCCACAATGAGCAGTTCTTC
12	-	TRBJ1-5	-	TRBV4-1	CASSEDNQPQHF	TGCGCCAGCAGCGAGGACAATCAGCCCCAGCATTTT
12	-	TRBJ1-1	few	TRBV4-1	CASSQTNTEAFF	TGCGCCAGCAGCCAAACGAACACTGAAGCTTTCTTT
13	-	TRBJ2-7	-	TRBV29-1	CSVDGGDAHEQYF	TGCAGCGTTGATGGCGGGGATGCCCACGAGCAGTACTTC
11	-	TRBJ2-2	few	TRBV27	CATSFGGELFF	TGTGCCACCTCCTTCGGGGGGGAGCTGTTTTTT
19	-	TRBJ1-2	-	TRBV5-1	CASSWGQDGPIRTNYGYTF	TGCGCCAGCAGTTGGGGTCAGGACGGCCCGATAAGGACTAACTATGGCTACACCTTC
14	TRBD1	TRBJ1-5	-	TRBV25-1	CASRAQGEAQPQHF	TGTGCCAGCAGGGCCCAGGGGGAGGCTCAGCCCCAGCATTTT